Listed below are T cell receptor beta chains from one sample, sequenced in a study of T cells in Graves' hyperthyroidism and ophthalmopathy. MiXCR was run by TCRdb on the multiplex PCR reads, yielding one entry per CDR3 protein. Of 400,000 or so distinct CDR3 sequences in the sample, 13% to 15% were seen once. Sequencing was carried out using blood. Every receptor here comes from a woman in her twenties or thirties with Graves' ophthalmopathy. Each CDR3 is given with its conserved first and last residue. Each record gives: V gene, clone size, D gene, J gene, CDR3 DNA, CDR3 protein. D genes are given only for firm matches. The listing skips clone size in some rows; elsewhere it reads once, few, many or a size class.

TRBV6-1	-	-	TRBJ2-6	TGTGCCAGCACCCCTTCCGGGGAGGCCGGGGCCAACGTCCTGACTTTC	CASTPSGEAGANVLTF
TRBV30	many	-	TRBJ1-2	TGTGCCTGGAGGAGTTTCTATGGCTACACCTTC	CAWRSFYGYTF
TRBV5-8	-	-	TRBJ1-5	TGTGCCAGCAGCTTCAGGGTGGGGGTTCAGCCCCAGCATTTT	CASSFRVGVQPQHF
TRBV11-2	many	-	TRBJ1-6	TGTGCCAGCAGCTTAAGAAGGCAGGGGAATAGGGATTCACCCCTCCACTTT	CASSLRRQGNRDSPLHF
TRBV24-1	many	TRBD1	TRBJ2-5	TGTGCCACCAGTGATTTGGACAGGGGGCGCGGCGAGACCCAGTACTTC	CATSDLDRGRGETQYF
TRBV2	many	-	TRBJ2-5	TGTGCCAGCAGTGTTAGGGAGGGGGCATGGGAGACCCAGTACTTC	CASSVREGAWETQYF
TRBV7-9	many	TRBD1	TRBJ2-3	TGTGCCAGCAGCGTCGGACAGGCAAGCACAGATACGCAGTATTTT	CASSVGQASTDTQYF
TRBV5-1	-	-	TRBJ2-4	TGCGCCAGCAGCTTGGAGGGGCGCATGGAAAACATTCAGTACTTC	CASSLEGRMENIQYF
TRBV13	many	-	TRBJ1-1	TGTGCCAGCAGGATCGGGCCCACGAACACTGAAGCTTTCTTT	CASRIGPTNTEAFF
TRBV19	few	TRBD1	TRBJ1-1	TGTGCCAGTAGTAGGGAACCGACAGGGACGGGTGAAGCTTTCTTT	CASSREPTGTGEAFF
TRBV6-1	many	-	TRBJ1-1	TGTGCCAGCAGTTATGAGACAGGAATGAACACTGAAGCTTTCTTT	CASSYETGMNTEAFF
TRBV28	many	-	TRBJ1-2	TGTGCCAGCAGCACCCCAACAGGTTATGGCTACACCTTC	CASSTPTGYGYTF
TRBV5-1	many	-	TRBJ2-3	TGCGCCAGCAGCCTATGGACTGGGAACACAGATACGCAGTATTTT	CASSLWTGNTDTQYF
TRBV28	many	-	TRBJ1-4	TGTGCCAGCAGTTTAGGGGCGAATAATGAAAAACTGTTTTTT	CASSLGANNEKLFF
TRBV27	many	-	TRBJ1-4	TGTGCCAGCAGTTTAGTGCCCCCTTTCGAAAAACTGTTTTTT	CASSLVPPFEKLFF
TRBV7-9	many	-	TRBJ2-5	TGTGCCAGCAGCCTCGGGACCGCCCAAGAGACCCAGTACTTC	CASSLGTAQETQYF
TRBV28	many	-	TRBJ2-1	TGTGCCAGTGGCCCGGGCCCCTCCTACAATGAGCAGTTCTTC	CASGPGPSYNEQFF
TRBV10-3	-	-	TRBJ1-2	TGTGCCATCAGTGAGTTCAGCGGGACACCCTATGGCTACACCTTC	CAISEFSGTPYGYTF
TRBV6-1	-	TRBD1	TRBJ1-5	TGTGCCAGCAGCCCGACCGGGACAGGGGGCTTTCAGCCCCAGCATTTT	CASSPTGTGGFQPQHF
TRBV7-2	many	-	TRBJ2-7	TGTGCCAGCAGCTTAGCACCAGATTTCTCCTACGAGCAGTACTTC	CASSLAPDFSYEQYF
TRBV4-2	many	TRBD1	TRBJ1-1	TGTGCCAGCAGCCATGCAGGGACAGCCAGAATGAACACTGAAGCTTTCTTT	CASSHAGTARMNTEAFF